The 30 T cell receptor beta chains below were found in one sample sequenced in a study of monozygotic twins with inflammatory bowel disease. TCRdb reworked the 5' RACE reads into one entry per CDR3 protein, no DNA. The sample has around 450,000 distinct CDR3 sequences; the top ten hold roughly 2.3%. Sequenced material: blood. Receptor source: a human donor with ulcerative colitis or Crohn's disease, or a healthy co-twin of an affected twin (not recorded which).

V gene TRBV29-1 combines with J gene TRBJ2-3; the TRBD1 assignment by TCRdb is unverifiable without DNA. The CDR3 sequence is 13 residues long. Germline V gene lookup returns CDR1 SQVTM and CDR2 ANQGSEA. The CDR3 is CSVERRNTDTQYF.

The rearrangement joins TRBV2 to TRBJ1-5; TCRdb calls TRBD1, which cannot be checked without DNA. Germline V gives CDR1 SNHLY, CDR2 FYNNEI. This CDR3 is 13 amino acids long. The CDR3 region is CASSETDNQPQHF.

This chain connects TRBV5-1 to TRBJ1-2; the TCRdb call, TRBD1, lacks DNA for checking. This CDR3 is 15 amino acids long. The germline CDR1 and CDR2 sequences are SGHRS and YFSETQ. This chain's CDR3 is CASSSSGTGKYGYTF.

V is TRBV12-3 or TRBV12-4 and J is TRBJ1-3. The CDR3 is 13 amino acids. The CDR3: CASSLAWGNTIYF.

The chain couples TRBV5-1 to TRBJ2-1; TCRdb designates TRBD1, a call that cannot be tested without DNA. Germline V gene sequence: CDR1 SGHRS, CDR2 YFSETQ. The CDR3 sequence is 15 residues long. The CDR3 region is CASSIQGNSYNEQFF.

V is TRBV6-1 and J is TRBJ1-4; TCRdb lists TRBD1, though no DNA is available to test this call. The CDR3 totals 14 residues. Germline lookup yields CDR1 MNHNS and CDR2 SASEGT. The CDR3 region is CASRRTGEGEKLFF.

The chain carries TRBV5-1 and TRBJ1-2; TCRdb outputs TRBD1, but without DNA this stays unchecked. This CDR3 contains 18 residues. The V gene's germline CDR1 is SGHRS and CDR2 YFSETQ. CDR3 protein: CASSLGQGRQKTNYGYTF.

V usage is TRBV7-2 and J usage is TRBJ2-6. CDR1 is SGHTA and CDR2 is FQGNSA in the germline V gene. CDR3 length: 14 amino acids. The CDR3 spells CASSRIRGANVLTF.

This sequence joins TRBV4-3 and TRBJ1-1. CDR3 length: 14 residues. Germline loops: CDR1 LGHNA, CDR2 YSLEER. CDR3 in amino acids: CASSQKLGNTEAFF.

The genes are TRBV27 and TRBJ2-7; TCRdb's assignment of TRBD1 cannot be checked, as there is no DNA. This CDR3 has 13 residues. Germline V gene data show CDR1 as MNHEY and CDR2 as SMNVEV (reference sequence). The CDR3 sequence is CASSPGTLYEQYF.

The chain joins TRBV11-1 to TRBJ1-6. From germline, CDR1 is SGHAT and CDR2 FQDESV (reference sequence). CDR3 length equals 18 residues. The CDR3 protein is CASSVGGALSSYNSPLHF.

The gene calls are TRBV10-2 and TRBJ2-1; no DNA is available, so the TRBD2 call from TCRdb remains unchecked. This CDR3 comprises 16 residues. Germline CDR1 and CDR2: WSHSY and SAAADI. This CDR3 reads CASRDRTSGSYNEQFF.

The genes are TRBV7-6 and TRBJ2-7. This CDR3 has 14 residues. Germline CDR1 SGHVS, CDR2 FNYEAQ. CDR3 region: CASSFRPSGYEQYF.

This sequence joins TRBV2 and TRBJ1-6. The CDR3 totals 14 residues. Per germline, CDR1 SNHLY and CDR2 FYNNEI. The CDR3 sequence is CASSALNYNSPLHF.

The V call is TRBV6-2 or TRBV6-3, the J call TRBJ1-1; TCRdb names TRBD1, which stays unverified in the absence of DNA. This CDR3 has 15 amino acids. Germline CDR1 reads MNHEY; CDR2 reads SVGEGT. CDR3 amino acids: CASSSPDGLGAEAFF.

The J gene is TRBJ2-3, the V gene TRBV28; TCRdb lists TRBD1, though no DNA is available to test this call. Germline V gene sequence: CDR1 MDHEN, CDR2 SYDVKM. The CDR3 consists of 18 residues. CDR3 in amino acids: CASSPLLLGQGETDTQYF.

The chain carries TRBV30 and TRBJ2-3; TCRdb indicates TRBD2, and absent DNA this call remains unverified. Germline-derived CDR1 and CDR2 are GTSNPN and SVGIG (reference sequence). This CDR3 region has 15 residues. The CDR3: CAWIGSAGGPDTQYF.

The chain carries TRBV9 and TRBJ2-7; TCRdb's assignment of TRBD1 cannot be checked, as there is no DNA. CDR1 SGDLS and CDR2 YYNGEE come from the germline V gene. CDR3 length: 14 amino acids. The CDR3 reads CASSAGLGIYEQYF.

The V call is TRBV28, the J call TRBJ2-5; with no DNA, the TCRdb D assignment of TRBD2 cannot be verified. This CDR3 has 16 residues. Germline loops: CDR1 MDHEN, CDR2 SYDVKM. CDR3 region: CASTEPLPGLKETQYF.

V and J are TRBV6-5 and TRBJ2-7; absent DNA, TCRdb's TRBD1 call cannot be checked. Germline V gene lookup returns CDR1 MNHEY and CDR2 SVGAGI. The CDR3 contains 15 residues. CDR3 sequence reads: CASSYQGAATYEQYF.

The CDR3 is CASSLNIKETQYF. The chain carries TRBV12-3 or TRBV12-4 and TRBJ2-5. The CDR3 loop spans 13 amino acids.

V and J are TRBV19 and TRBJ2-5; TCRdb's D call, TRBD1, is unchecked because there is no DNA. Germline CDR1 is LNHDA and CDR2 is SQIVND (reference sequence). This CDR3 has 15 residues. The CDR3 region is CASSRRQGGVETQYF.

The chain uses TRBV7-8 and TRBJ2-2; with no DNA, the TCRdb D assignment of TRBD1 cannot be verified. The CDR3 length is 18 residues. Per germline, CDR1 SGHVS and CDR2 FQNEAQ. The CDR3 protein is CASSRRSGTWDNTGELFF.

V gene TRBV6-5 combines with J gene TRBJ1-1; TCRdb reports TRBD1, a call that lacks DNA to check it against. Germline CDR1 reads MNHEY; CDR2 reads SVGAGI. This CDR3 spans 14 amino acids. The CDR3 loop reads CASSYLTGNTEAFF.

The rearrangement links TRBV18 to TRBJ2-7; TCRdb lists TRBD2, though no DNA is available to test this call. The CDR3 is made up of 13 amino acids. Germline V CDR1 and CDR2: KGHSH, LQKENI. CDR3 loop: CASSPQGTGEQYF.

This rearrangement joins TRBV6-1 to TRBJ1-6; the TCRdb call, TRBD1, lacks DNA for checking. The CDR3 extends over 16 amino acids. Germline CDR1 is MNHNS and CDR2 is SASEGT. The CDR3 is CASSEYGGARDSPLHF.

The CDR3 loop is CASSMEEASYEKLFF. The chain links TRBV19 to TRBJ1-4. The CDR3 has 15 residues. From germline, CDR1 is LNHDA and CDR2 SQIVND (reference sequence).

CDR3 in amino acids: CASSAGGGLGTQYF. The rearrangement uses TRBV9 and TRBJ2-5; as DNA is missing, the TRBD2 call by TCRdb cannot be tested. The CDR3 extends over 14 amino acids. Germline V gives CDR1 SGDLS, CDR2 YYNGEE.

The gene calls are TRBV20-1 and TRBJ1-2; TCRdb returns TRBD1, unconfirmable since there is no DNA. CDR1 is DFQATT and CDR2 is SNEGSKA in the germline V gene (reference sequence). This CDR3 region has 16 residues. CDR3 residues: CSARDSRQGESYGYTF.

CDR3 in amino acids: CASSLLVLEGVQHF. The chain employs TRBV28 and TRBJ1-5; lacking DNA, the TRBD1 call made by TCRdb goes unchecked. The CDR3 loop spans 14 amino acids. In germline, CDR1 is MDHEN, CDR2 SYDVKM.